A single T cell receptor beta chain is shown here with its context. Participants' reported clinical history set cohort assignment. This record belongs to a study of blood T cell repertoires in COVID-19. Study context: Samples representing acute and convalescent COVID-19 were sourced from the United States, Italy and Spain.

Sequencing was performed with immunoSEQ multiplex PCR; in TCRdb, only in-frame clones are kept and a portion is missing. The repertoire holds around 150,000 clones, with roughly 88% as singletons. This TCR was recovered from a woman between 45 and 65 years old who had recovered from COVID-19. The source material was PBMCs or T cells enriched from blood (not recorded which).

The CDR3 protein is CASSSTDEQYF. Here the CDR3 DNA reads TGTGCCAGCAGTTCCACTGACGAGCAGTACTTC. The gene calls are TRBV27 and TRBJ2-7; D is unresolved. The CDR3 sequence is 11 residues long. The germline V gene encodes CDR1 MNHEY and CDR2 SMNVEV (reference sequence). With 4 bases removed from V and 5 bases from J, the gap between germline ends came to 6 bases.